These T cell receptor beta chains were read from a single sample in a study of cytotoxic CD8 clonotypes in ibrutinib-treated CLL. Sequenced by immunoSEQ multiplex PCR; TCRdb stores in-frame clones only, minus some. In the table there are 110,000 to 150,000 clones, approximately 90% of which are singletons. Source: PBMCs, taken after 12 months of ibrutinib treatment. The receptors were sampled from a human donor with chronic lymphocytic leukemia. CDR3s include the opening cysteine and the closing phenylalanine or tryptophan. The order of the fields is D gene, J gene, V gene, CDR3 DNA, CDR3 protein. D genes are given only for firm matches.

D: TRBD2; J: TRBJ2-1; V: TRBV5-4; DNA: TGTGCCAGCAGCCTCGGGACTAGCGGAAGCTACAATGAGCAGTTCTTC; CDR3: CASSLGTSGSYNEQFF
D: -; J: TRBJ2-2; V: TRBV2; DNA: TGTGCCAGCAGACCGCTAGCTAACACCGGGGAGCTGTTTTTT; CDR3: CASRPLANTGELFF
D: -; J: TRBJ2-1; V: TRBV7-3; DNA: TGTGCCAGCAGCCAAACCAGCTCCTACAATGAGCAGTTCTTC; CDR3: CASSQTSSYNEQFF
D: -; J: TRBJ1-3; V: TRBV9; DNA: TGTGCCAGCAGCGTAGAACCTACGAGGCCCTCTGGAAACACCATATATTTT; CDR3: CASSVEPTRPSGNTIYF
D: TRBD1; J: TRBJ2-7; V: TRBV7-3; DNA: TGTGCCAGCAGCCCGACAGGGAACTCCTACGAGCAGTACTTC; CDR3: CASSPTGNSYEQYF
D: -; J: TRBJ2-4; V: TRBV21-1; DNA: TGTGCCAGCAGCAAAGGGACAGCCCCCCTAGCCAAAAACATTCAGTACTTC; CDR3: CASSKGTAPLAKNIQYF
D: -; J: TRBJ1-2; V: TRBV2; DNA: TGTGCCAGCAGTGAGACGGACAGCTTCTATGGCTACACCTTC; CDR3: CASSETDSFYGYTF
D: TRBD1; J: TRBJ2-1; V: TRBV6-5; DNA: TGTGCCAGCAGTTCCAGGACAGGGGGCGCCAATGAGCAGTTCTTC; CDR3: CASSSRTGGANEQFF
D: -; J: TRBJ2-5; V: TRBV19; DNA: TGTGCCAGTAGTACGGGGTTGGGTGGCGACCAGTACTTC; CDR3: CASSTGLGGDQYF
D: -; J: TRBJ1-2; V: TRBV18; DNA: TGTGCCAGCTCACCGTCCGGGGCCCCCGACGGCTACACCTTC; CDR3: CASSPSGAPDGYTF
D: -; J: TRBJ2-5; V: TRBV30; DNA: TGTGCCTGGAGTCCGACAAGAAAGAAAGAGACCCAGTACTTC; CDR3: CAWSPTRKKETQYF
D: -; J: TRBJ2-7; V: TRBV19; DNA: TGTGCCAGTAGTATCCAGGCAGGGAACGAGCAGTACTTC; CDR3: CASSIQAGNEQYF
D: TRBD2; J: TRBJ2-1; V: TRBV27; DNA: TGTGCCAGCAGTAGAGACGGGACTAGCGGTTACAATGAGCAGTTCTTC; CDR3: CASSRDGTSGYNEQFF
D: -; J: TRBJ2-5; V: TRBV6-6; DNA: TGTGCCAGCAGTTACTCGGAAGAACAAGAGACCCAGTACTTC; CDR3: CASSYSEEQETQYF
D: TRBD2; J: TRBJ2-7; V: TRBV9; DNA: TGTGCCAGCAGCCCATCTAGCGGGACCTCCTACGAGCAGTACTTC; CDR3: CASSPSSGTSYEQYF
D: -; J: TRBJ2-7; V: TRBV5-8; DNA: TGTGCCAGCAGCTTGGGATGGGCTAGCCACTCCTACGAGCAGTACTTC; CDR3: CASSLGWASHSYEQYF
D: -; J: TRBJ1-2; V: TRBV23-1; DNA: TGCGCCAGCAGTCAATCTTATGGCTACACCTTC; CDR3: CASSQSYGYTF
D: -; J: TRBJ2-7; V: TRBV6-6; DNA: TGTGCCAGCAGTTACTACGGGGGCGCGGGGTACGAGCAGTACTTC; CDR3: CASSYYGGAGYEQYF
D: -; J: TRBJ2-7; V: TRBV28; DNA: TGTGCCAGCAGTTTGGGGGGTTACGAGCAGTACTTC; CDR3: CASSLGGYEQYF
D: -; J: TRBJ2-7; V: TRBV29-1; DNA: TGCAGCGTTGAGGGGGACACCGACTACGAGCAGTACTTC; CDR3: CSVEGDTDYEQYF
D: -; J: TRBJ2-3; V: TRBV28; DNA: TGTGCCAGCAGTTGGGGGCGGGACAGCACAGATACGCAGTATTTT; CDR3: CASSWGRDSTDTQYF
D: -; J: TRBJ2-2; V: TRBV11-3; DNA: TGTGCCAGCGCCGGGACCTATACCGGGGAGCTGTTTTTT; CDR3: CASAGTYTGELFF
D: TRBD1; J: TRBJ2-7; V: TRBV2; DNA: TGTGCCAGCAGTGAAAGAGGGACAGTTTACTACGAGCAGTACTTC; CDR3: CASSERGTVYYEQYF
D: TRBD2; J: TRBJ2-7; V: TRBV7-9; DNA: TGTGCCAGCAGCCCCGGGACTAGCGGGAGAGGGGAGCAGTACTTC; CDR3: CASSPGTSGRGEQYF
D: -; J: TRBJ2-2; V: TRBV5-1; DNA: TGCGCCAGCAGCTTGACAGGTGGGGAGCTGTTTTTT; CDR3: CASSLTGGELFF
D: -; J: TRBJ2-7; V: TRBV21-1; DNA: TGTGCCAGCAGACTAGCGGGAGTAGGCGAGCAGTACTTC; CDR3: CASRLAGVGEQYF
D: TRBD1; J: TRBJ2-3; V: TRBV30; DNA: TGTGCCTGGGGACAGGGAAGCACAGATGCGCAGTATTTT; CDR3: CAWGQGSTDAQYF
D: -; J: TRBJ2-7; V: TRBV20-1; DNA: TGCAGTGCTAGAAGAGAGGTCGAGCAGTACTTC; CDR3: CSARREVEQYF